This entry lists 16 T cell receptor beta chains sequenced from one sample in a study of vaccination and CD4 T cells after COVID-19. Sequenced with the Oncomine TCR Beta short-read assay was DNA taken from cultured CD4+ T cells. TCRdb fed the PCR reads into MiXCR, producing one record per CDR3 protein. Among about 20,000 distinct CDR3 sequences listed, roughly 51% were seen once. Regarding treatment: approximately nine-day PBMC culture with coronavirus spike peptide pools or control peptides (ViraFEST assay). These receptors lack a known antigen. The sequencing input was CD4+ T cells from blood, cultured in vitro. These receptors came from a human donor who had recovered from COVID-19.

With respect to this clonotype: One end of the junction fails to match germline, which may point to a read error. The chain uses TRBV7-7 and TRBJ2-7, with D perhaps matching TRBD2 (5 bases). The germline CDR1 and CDR2 sequences are SSHAT and FNYEAQ (reference sequence). The CDR3 extends over 15 amino acids. Here the CDR3 DNA reads TGTGCTAGCAGCTTAGCCTGGGGAGTCTCCTACGAGCAGTACTTC. Translation: CASSLAWGVSYEQYF.

The table lists this clonotype with a few counts. The chain is built from TRBV6-1 and TRBJ1-1; a weak D match, TRBD1 (5 bases). The germline gives CDR1 MNHNS, CDR2 SASEGT. There are 13 residues in the CDR3. Trimming took 6 bases from V and 0 from J, leaving 8 bases between them. CDR3 DNA sequence: TGTGCCAGCAGAGAGGGACTGAACACTGAAGCTTTCTTT. Translation: CASREGLNTEAFF.

This clonotype appeared a few times. This rearrangement joins TRBV29-1 to TRBJ1-2; D ambiguous. The V gene lost 6 bases and the J gene lost 8 bases, with 16 bases spanning the gap. Germline CDR1 reads SQVTM; CDR2 reads ANQGSEA. CDR3 size: 12 residues. The CDR3 DNA is TGCAGCGTCTTAGACACGAGGGAGGGCTACACCTTC. It is translated as CSVLDTREGYTF.

The chain carries TRBV11-2 and TRBJ1-1; 10 bases match TRBD1. Per the germline V gene, CDR1 is SGHAT and CDR2 is FQNNGV. The junction had 7 bases not matched to a gene; V was cut back by 1 base and J by 5 bases. The CDR3 runs to 16 residues. The CDR3 DNA reads TGTGCCAGCAGCTTAGCAGGGGGACAGGGGTGGACTGAAGCTTTCTTT. As protein: CASSLAGGQGWTEAFF. Full variable domain (outside the CDR3, taken from reference TRBV11-2 and TRBJ1-1): EAGVAQSPRYKIIEKRQSVAFWCNPISGHATLYWYQQILGQGPKLLIQFQNNGVVDDSQLPKDRFSAERLKGVDSTLKIQPAKLEDSAVYLCASSLAGGQGWTEAFFGQGTRLTVV.

V and J are TRBV19 and TRBJ2-5; 7 bases align to TRBD1. The germline V gene encodes CDR1 LNHDA and CDR2 SQIVND (reference sequence). This CDR3 is built from 13 residues. The ends lost 4 bases at V and 3 bases at J; junction bases unmatched: 2. The CDR3: CASSTDREETQYF. In nucleotides, the CDR3 is TGTGCCAGTAGTACTGACAGGGAAGAGACCCAGTACTTC. The complete variable domain, with remaining parts taken from reference TRBV19 and TRBJ2-5, reads DGGITQSPKYLFRKEGQNVTLSCEQNLNHDAMYWYRQDPGQGLRLIYYSQIVNDFQKGDIAEGYSVSREKKESFPLTVTSAQKNPTAFYLCASSTDREETQYFGPGTRLLVL.

The V gene is TRBV19, the J gene TRBJ2-5, with TRBD2 identical over 12 bases. Germline values: CDR1 LNHDA, CDR2 SQIVND (reference sequence). The length of the CDR3 is 16 residues. The V segment lost 5 bases and the J segment 4 bases; nucleotides outside the gene matches: 8. CDR3 protein: CASSPSTSGGRETQYF. CDR3 nucleotides: TGTGCCAGTAGTCCGTCAACTAGCGGGGGGAGAGAGACCCAGTACTTC.

V and J are TRBV5-1 and TRBJ2-2, with 11 bases that match TRBD2. Germline CDR1 and CDR2: SGHRS and YFSETQ. The CDR3 is 16 residues long. The V and J ends lost 4 bases and 2 bases, in that order; junction bases with no gene match: 4. CDR3 DNA sequence: TGCGCCAGCAGCCCCCTAGCGGGAGGAAACACCGGGGAGCTGTTTTTT. Translating gives CASSPLAGGNTGELFF.

This clonotype was picked up a small number of times. The chain employs TRBV27 and TRBJ2-7; D is possibly TRBD1 (6 bases). The CDR3 is 13 amino acids. The V end lost 8 bases, the J end lost 3 bases, and 14 bases lay between the germline ends. Germline values: CDR1 MNHEY, CDR2 SMNVEV (reference sequence). CDR3 DNA: TGTGCCAGCCGCCGTACAGGGTACTACGAGCAGTACTTC. Its protein product is CASRRTGYYEQYF.

The chain couples TRBV7-2 to TRBJ2-1, with D hard to call. Trimming pared 7 bases from V and 4 bases from J, leaving 14 bases between. The V gene's germline CDR1 is SGHTA and CDR2 FQGNSA. This CDR3 contains 14 residues. The CDR3 nucleotides read TGTGCCAGCACCCGCCCCCCGGTATACAATGAGCAGTTCTTC. It codes for CASTRPPVYNEQFF.

The chain joins TRBV2 to TRBJ1-1; D uncertain. CDR3 length: 13 amino acids. Germline-derived CDR1 and CDR2 are SNHLY and FYNNEI. Trimming left V 7 bases short and J 3 bases short, with 12 bases between. The DNA of the CDR3 is TGTGCCAGCACGGTCGGGGAGGACACTGAAGCTTTCTTT. It yields the protein CASTVGEDTEAFF.

This clonotype was recorded a few times. This chain links TRBV15 with TRBJ2-7; D uncertain. There are 13 residues in the CDR3. CDR1 is LNHNV and CDR2 is YYDKDF in the germline V gene (reference sequence). V was trimmed by 2 bases and J by 6 bases, leaving 11 bases between them. The DNA for the CDR3 is TGTGCCACCAGCAGATCCCTAGGGCGCGAGCAGTACTTC. Amino acids: CATSRSLGREQYF.

The rearrangement joins TRBV12-3 or TRBV12-4 to TRBJ2-5; 7 bases align to TRBD2. V shed 5 bases, J shed 4 bases, and the junction held 7 bases outside the gene matches. The CDR3 has 14 amino acids. CDR3 sequence (DNA): TGTGCCAGCAGTCCGACCCGCGGGGGAGAGACCCAGTACTTC. Residues: CASSPTRGGETQYF.

This rearrangement joins TRBV28 to TRBJ1-5; D may be TRBD1 (5 bases). The CDR3 loop spans 16 amino acids. Germline CDR1 reads MDHEN; CDR2 reads SYDVKM. Trimming removed 8 bases at V and 0 bases at J, with 17 bases between. The chain's CDR3 is CASPPARGYSNQPQHF. The CDR3 DNA reads TGTGCCAGCCCACCAGCCCGGGGGTATAGCAATCAGCCCCAGCATTTT.

V usage is TRBV6-1 and J usage is TRBJ2-5; possible D gene TRBD1, 5 bases. Germline V gene lookup returns CDR1 MNHNS and CDR2 SASEGT. The CDR3 totals 13 residues. The V end was cut by 5 bases, the J end by 4 bases, with 11 bases between. CDR3 sequence: CASSPRESETQYF. The CDR3 nucleotides read TGTGCCAGCAGTCCCAGGGAATCAGAGACCCAGTACTTC.

This chain joins TRBV6-1 and TRBJ1-1, with D unclear. The length of the CDR3 is 13 residues. CDR1 MNHNS and CDR2 SASEGT come from the germline V gene. Trimming cost V 4 bases and J 5 bases, with 11 bases left between them. CDR3 DNA: TGTGCCAGCAGTGCAACCCACCAGACTGAAGCTTTCTTT. This codes for CASSATHQTEAFF.

The chain combines TRBV15 with TRBJ1-1; weak D call: TRBD1 (6 bases). Germline CDR1 and CDR2: LNHNV and YYDKDF (reference sequence). V dropped 8 bases and J dropped 2 bases, with 12 bases sitting between them. CDR3 size: 13 residues. DNA for the CDR3: TGTGCCACCGTTTTACAGGGTAACACTGAAGCTTTCTTT. Translation gives CATVLQGNTEAFF.